The T cell receptor (beta chain) under discussion was sequenced for a study of beta chain features in type 1 diabetes. Notes on the study in general: When Type 1 diabetes patients were examined, their TCRB CDR3s proved moderately but significantly shorter in all four CD4+ subsets. Amplification by PCR could prefer shorter templates, with the same effect in patients and controls.

Purity of each sorted population was above 95%. Concerning this clone: What it binds is unknown.

Germline V gene data show CDR1 as SGHTA and CDR2 as FQGNSA. The CDR3 spans 15 residues. After removal of 6 bases from V and 3 bases from J, the junction contained 5 bases not matched to a gene. Sequencing targeted expressed TCRB transcripts, as all isolated RNA had been reverse transcribed. Sequencing was performed with immunoSEQ multiplex PCR; in TCRdb, only in-frame clones are kept and a portion is missing. This sample has around 120,000 clones; approximately 15% occur once, and the top ten carry around 2.5%. The chain combines TRBV7-2 with TRBJ2-7, with 13 bases aligning to TRBD2. This receptor was obtained from a man younger than 35 with type 1 diabetes. The source material was central memory CD4+ T cells from blood. CDR3 in amino acids: CASRFGTSGVYEQYF. The CDR3 DNA reads TGTGCCAGCAGGTTTGGGACTAGCGGGGTCTACGAGCAGTACTTC.